These 18 T cell receptor beta chains were all obtained from the same sample, sequenced in a study of blood T cell repertoires in COVID-19. The data were produced by immunoSEQ multiplex PCR, yet TCRdb's version contains in-frame clones alone and is incomplete. The sample holds 90,000 or so clones; approximately 81% are singletons and the top ten take roughly 25%. Material: peripheral blood. The receptors shown here come from a man at least 80 years old with active or convalescent COVID-19.

The gene calls are TRBV7-2 and TRBJ1-6, with D perhaps TRBD1 (5 bases). Germline V lookup: CDR1 SGHTA, CDR2 FQGNSA. V shed 5 bases and J shed 10 bases, with 12 bases lying between them. The CDR3 covers 13 residues. The CDR3 here is CASSPLRQSPLHF. CDR3 in DNA: TGTGCCAGCAGCCCCCTCCGACAGTCACCCCTCCACTTT.

The V and J genes are TRBV2 and TRBJ2-5, with TRBD2 matching 9 bases. This CDR3 has 16 amino acids. J lost 5 bases, V lost 5 bases, and 12 bases had no gene match. Germline V gene sequence: CDR1 SNHLY, CDR2 FYNNEI. CDR3 sequence reads: CASSWMGGGADETQYF. The CDR3 coding sequence is TGTGCCAGCAGTTGGATGGGCGGGGGGGCGGATGAGACCCAGTACTTC. The whole variable domain, filled in from reference TRBV2 and TRBJ2-5, reads EPEVTQTPSHQVTQMGQEVILRCVPISNHLYFYWYRQILGQKVEFLVSFYNNEISEKSEIFDDQFSVERPDGSNFTLKIRSTKLEDSAMYFCASSWMGGGADETQYFGPGTRLLVL.

The chain joins TRBV7-9 to TRBJ2-1; 10 nucleotides match TRBD1. This CDR3 has 15 amino acids. The germline V gene has CDR1 SEHNR and CDR2 FQNEAQ (reference sequence). V dropped 4 bases and J dropped 5; count of bases not matched to a gene: 5. The CDR3 DNA follows: TGTGCCAGCAGCTGGACCGGGACAGGGGACAATGAGCAGTTCTTC. Protein product: CASSWTGTGDNEQFF.

V gene TRBV5-1 combines with J gene TRBJ2-3, with D possibly TRBD1 on 5 matching bases. The CDR3 consists of 15 residues. The germline V gene has CDR1 SGHRS and CDR2 YFSETQ. Trimming took off 0 bases at V and 1 base at J, with 9 bases between the two ends. The CDR3 region has the DNA TGCGCCAGCAGCTTGGGGGGCAGGGGCACAGATACGCAGTATTTT. Amino acids: CASSLGGRGTDTQYF.

The chain joins TRBV30 to TRBJ2-1; D is uncertain. Germline values: CDR1 GTSNPN, CDR2 SVGIG (reference sequence). Trimming took 5 bases from V and 9 from J, leaving 11 bases between them. The CDR3 extends over 11 amino acids. The CDR3 loop is CAWGSFSEQFF. For the CDR3, the DNA is TGTGCCTGGGGTTCTTTCTCTGAGCAGTTCTTC.

In DNA form, the CDR3 reads TGTGCCAGCAGCTTGGTCTTTGGACAGGGCACCGGGGAGCTGTTTTTT. It specifies CASSLVFGQGTGELFF. V gene TRBV5-4 combines with J gene TRBJ2-2; the match to TRBD1 covers 8 bases. With 0 bases clipped from V and 4 bases from J, the junction kept 5 bases outside the gene matches. This CDR3 is built from 16 residues. Germline V lookup: CDR1 SGHNT, CDR2 YYREEE (reference sequence). Together with reference TRBV5-4 and TRBJ2-2, the CDR3 gives the full variable domain: ETGVTQSPTHLIKTRGQQVTLRCSSQSGHNTVSWYQQALGQGPQFIFQYYREEENGRGNFPPRFSGLQFPNYSSELNVNALELDDSALYLCASSLVFGQGTGELFFGEGSRLTVL.

The CDR3 coding sequence is TGTGCCAGCAGCTCCCCCCTGACATACAACACCGGGGAGCTGTTTTTT. It is translated as CASSSPLTYNTGELFF. The chain joins TRBV7-9 to TRBJ2-2; no clear D. Germline V gives CDR1 SEHNR, CDR2 FQNEAQ (reference sequence). Trimming left V 4 bases short and J 2 bases short, with 14 bases between. The CDR3 covers 16 residues.

The V gene is TRBV7-9, the J gene TRBJ2-7; 10 nucleotides match TRBD1. CDR1 SEHNR and CDR2 FQNEAQ come from the germline V gene (reference sequence). Losses at the gene ends were 5 bases for V and 4 bases for J; bases not matched to a gene: 5. The CDR3 is 14 residues long. DNA for the CDR3: TGTGCCAGCAGCCCAGGGACAGGGGATTACGAGCAGTACTTC. It specifies CASSPGTGDYEQYF. Full variable domain (outside the CDR3, taken from reference TRBV7-9 and TRBJ2-7): DTGVSQNPRHKITKRGQNVTFRCDPISEHNRLYWYRQTLGQGPEFLTYFQNEAQLEKSRLLSDRFSAERPKGSFSTLEIQRTEQGDSAMYLCASSPGTGDYEQYFGPGTRLTVT.

The chain carries TRBV12-5 and TRBJ2-2; no clear D gene. Trimming stripped 5 bases from V and 1 base from J, with 11 bases between. The germline V gene encodes CDR1 LGHNT and CDR2 FRNRAP. The CDR3 length is 15 residues. DNA for the CDR3: TGTGCTAGTGGTATTATGACGGGGAACACCGGGGAGCTGTTTTTT. Protein sequence: CASGIMTGNTGELFF.

This chain joins TRBV19 and TRBJ2-2; no firm D call. Germline V gene sequence: CDR1 LNHDA, CDR2 SQIVND (reference sequence). There are 16 residues in the CDR3. With 6 bases removed from V and 0 bases from J, the gap between germline ends came to 14 bases. CDR3 coding DNA: TGTGCCAGTAGCCCGCGGTTTTTCGCGAACACCGGGGAGCTGTTTTTT. Translating gives CASSPRFFANTGELFF.

V usage is TRBV5-6 and J usage is TRBJ1-1, with D perhaps matching TRBD1 (6 bases). Germline V gene sequence: CDR1 SGHDT, CDR2 YYEEEE. Deletions cut 4 bases from V and 5 bases from J, with 12 bases between. The CDR3 sequence is 13 residues long. The CDR3 here is CASSPQGSTEAFF. CDR3 DNA: TGTGCCAGCAGCCCACAGGGTAGTACTGAAGCTTTCTTT.

V and J are TRBV11-2 and TRBJ1-5, with a possible D match to TRBD1 (5 bases). V gave up 0 bases and J gave up 4 bases, with 7 bases separating them. CDR1 and CDR2 from the germline V gene are SGHAT and FQNNGV. The CDR3 has 14 residues. CDR3 protein: CASSLEPGNQPQHF. CDR3 nucleotide sequence: TGTGCCAGCAGCTTAGAACCAGGGAATCAGCCCCAGCATTTT. Looking up the rest from reference TRBV11-2 and TRBJ1-5 gives the full variable domain: EAGVAQSPRYKIIEKRQSVAFWCNPISGHATLYWYQQILGQGPKLLIQFQNNGVVDDSQLPKDRFSAERLKGVDSTLKIQPAKLEDSAVYLCASSLEPGNQPQHFGDGTRLSIL.

This chain uses TRBV12-5 with TRBJ1-2; no reliable D call. This CDR3 contains 17 residues. V lost 0 bases and J lost 8, with 22 bases in between. The germline CDR1 and CDR2 sequences are LGHNT and FRNRAP. CDR3 residues: CASGLVPGGSNSLGYTF. CDR3 in DNA: TGTGCTAGTGGTTTGGTACCTGGCGGGTCTAACAGTTTAGGCTACACCTTC.

The sample holds one count of this clone. This chain links TRBV4-2 with TRBJ2-7, with D possibly being TRBD2 (5 bases). Germline CDR1 LGHNA, CDR2 YNFKEQ. The CDR3 runs 15 residues. The V gene lost 8 bases and the J gene lost 0 bases, with 17 bases spanning the gap. The CDR3 sequence is CASARGRTDSYEQYF. The CDR3 nucleotides read TGTGCCAGCGCCAGAGGGCGGACCGACTCCTACGAGCAGTACTTC.

The V gene is TRBV9, the J gene TRBJ1-4; the match to TRBD1 covers 7 bases. The CDR3 consists of 15 residues. Germline assignment: CDR1 SGDLS and CDR2 YYNGEE. Germline trimming cut 0 bases from V and 8 bases from J; bases unmatched to any gene: 7. CDR3 sequence reads: CASSVATGVGEKLFF. CDR3 nucleotide sequence: TGTGCCAGCAGCGTAGCTACAGGGGTAGGAGAAAAACTGTTTTTT.

The chain carries TRBV18 and TRBJ2-5, with D possibly TRBD1 on 5 matching bases. This CDR3 is 14 amino acids long. Germline-derived CDR1 and CDR2 are KGHSH and LQKENI. Trimming removed 2 bases from V and 2 bases from J, with 9 bases in between. The CDR3 nucleotides read TGTGCCAGCTCACCAGAGACAGCTCAAGAGACCCAGTACTTC. Translation gives CASSPETAQETQYF.

This clone has just a few counts. The chain couples TRBV4-1 to TRBJ2-1, with D possibly TRBD2 on 5 matching bases. Trimming took 4 bases from V and 2 from J, leaving 12 bases between them. This CDR3 region has 15 residues. The germline gives CDR1 MGHRA, CDR2 YSYEKL. The chain's CDR3 is CASSLRDLTYNEQFF. CDR3 DNA: TGCGCCAGCAGCCTACGGGATCTCACCTACAATGAGCAGTTCTTC.

This clone is termed medium-sized (0.01 to 0.1%). Other DNA sequences in the same sample also yield this CDR3. V usage is TRBV2 and J usage is TRBJ2-5; TRBD2 aligns across 10 bases. The V and J ends lost 2 bases and 5 bases, in that order; junction bases with no gene match: 8. The CDR3 covers 16 residues. Germline V gives CDR1 SNHLY, CDR2 FYNNEI. CDR3 in amino acids: CASSEWSGGAGETQYF. CDR3 DNA sequence: TGTGCCAGCAGTGAATGGAGCGGGGGGGCTGGGGAGACCCAGTACTTC.